The 18 T cell receptor beta chains below all came from one sample that was sequenced in a study of blood T cell repertoires in COVID-19. Libraries were prepared by immunoSEQ multiplex PCR; TCRdb keeps only in-frame clonotypes and omits some of them. The data show about 270,000 clones, more than 80% seen once. Source material: PBMCs or T cells enriched from blood (not recorded which). These receptors originate from a woman between 25 and 40 years old with acute COVID-19.

The chain couples TRBV18 to TRBJ2-3; TRBD2 agrees at 8 bases. The CDR3 contains 18 residues. Germline CDR1 KGHSH, CDR2 LQKENI. V was clipped by 0 bases and J by 3 bases; unmatched bases: 11. CDR3 DNA: TGTGCCAGCTCACCACCGGGTTCTCGCGGGAGGAATACAGATACGCAGTATTTT. The encoded protein is CASSPPGSRGRNTDTQYF.

V and J are TRBV2 and TRBJ1-2; D uncertain. CDR3 length: 11 amino acids. CDR1 is SNHLY, CDR2 FYNNEI, per germline. Trimming removed 6 bases at V and 5 bases at J, with 7 bases between. The CDR3 reads CASSGEYGYTF. Written as DNA, the CDR3 is TGTGCCAGCAGCGGAGAGTATGGCTACACCTTC.

The genes are TRBV7-2 and TRBJ1-1, with D perhaps matching TRBD1 (6 bases). The germline V and J ends were trimmed by 4 bases and 2 bases, with 8 bases remaining between them. CDR3 length: 13 residues. Germline CDR1 SGHTA, CDR2 FQGNSA. As DNA, the CDR3 is TGTGCCAGCAGCTGGGGACAAAACACTGAAGCTTTCTTT. Protein product: CASSWGQNTEAFF.

The chain links TRBV19 to TRBJ2-1; 8 bases map to TRBD2. Germline values: CDR1 LNHDA, CDR2 SQIVND (reference sequence). This CDR3 spans 13 amino acids. Trimming cost V 6 bases and J 2 bases; bases outside gene matches: 0. CDR3: CASSGRAYNEQFF. The CDR3 DNA reads as TGTGCCAGTAGCGGGAGGGCCTACAATGAGCAGTTCTTC.

The CDR3 loop reads CASSSGTSGKNEQFF. The CDR3 nucleotides are TGTGCCAGCAGCTCGGGGACTAGCGGGAAAAATGAGCAGTTCTTC. The rearrangement joins TRBV3-1 (or the pseudogene TRBV3-2) to TRBJ2-1; 13 bases match TRBD2. This CDR3 comprises 15 residues. V trimming: 5 bases; J trimming: 7 bases; junction bases outside the gene matches: 5. Germline lookup yields CDR1 LGHDT and CDR2 YNNKEL (reference sequence).

The J gene is TRBJ2-3, the V gene TRBV19; no clear D. Trimming stripped 1 base from V and 2 bases from J, with 10 bases between. The CDR3 covers 15 residues. Germline values: CDR1 LNHDA, CDR2 SQIVND (reference sequence). The CDR3 loop reads CASSIVPMATDTQYF. CDR3 DNA: TGTGCCAGTAGTATAGTCCCCATGGCCACAGATACGCAGTATTTT.

This clone appeared a few times. V usage is TRBV19 and J usage is TRBJ2-7; 8 nucleotides match TRBD1. With V trimmed by 6 bases and J by 11 bases, 6 bases remained unmatched. CDR1 and CDR2 from the germline V gene are LNHDA and SQIVND (reference sequence). The CDR3 sequence is 11 residues long. The CDR3 spells CASRTQGAEYF. The CDR3 DNA reads as TGTGCCAGTAGGACGCAGGGGGCAGAGTACTTC. Filled out from reference TRBV19 and TRBJ2-7, the complete variable domain reads DGGITQSPKYLFRKEGQNVTLSCEQNLNHDAMYWYRQDPGQGLRLIYYSQIVNDFQKGDIAEGYSVSREKKESFPLTVTSAQKNPTAFYLCASRTQGAEYFGPGTRLTVT.

J is TRBJ2-1 and V is TRBV6-2 or TRBV6-3; 15 nucleotides align to TRBD2. Per germline, CDR1 MNHEY and CDR2 SVGEGT. J lost 9 bases, V lost 5 bases, and 5 bases had no gene match. The CDR3 spans 15 residues. CDR3 residues: CASSGGLAGGIEQFF. The CDR3 nucleotides read TGTGCCAGCAGTGGCGGACTAGCGGGAGGGATTGAGCAGTTCTTC.

This chain connects TRBV11-2 to TRBJ2-5; 9 bases align to TRBD1. This CDR3 has 15 amino acids. V gave up 3 bases and J gave up 1 base; unmatched junction bases: 3. The germline V gene encodes CDR1 SGHAT and CDR2 FQNNGV. CDR3 coding DNA: TGTGCCAGCAGCTTCCCGGGACAGGGCCAAGAGACCCAGTACTTC. As protein: CASSFPGQGQETQYF. Using reference TRBV11-2 and TRBJ2-5 for the parts outside the CDR3, the full variable domain is EAGVAQSPRYKIIEKRQSVAFWCNPISGHATLYWYQQILGQGPKLLIQFQNNGVVDDSQLPKDRFSAERLKGVDSTLKIQPAKLEDSAVYLCASSFPGQGQETQYFGPGTRLLVL.

The CDR3 is CSVRDNYGYTF. For the CDR3, the DNA is TGCAGCGTCAGGGATAACTATGGCTACACCTTC. The chain links TRBV29-1 to TRBJ1-2, with D tentatively TRBD1 (5 bases). Germline V gene data show CDR1 as SQVTM and CDR2 as ANQGSEA. CDR3 length: 11 residues. The germline V and J ends were trimmed by 6 bases and 1 base, with 6 bases remaining between them.

J is TRBJ2-3 and V is TRBV10-1; 10 bases map to TRBD1. Trimming removed 6 bases from V and 1 base from J; junction bases left unmatched: 7. The germline CDR1 and CDR2 sequences are WNHNN and SYGVQD (reference sequence). This CDR3 has 16 residues. As DNA, the CDR3 is TGCGCCAGCAGCCAAGGGACAGGGGTTCGCACAGATACGCAGTATTTT. Translated, it gives CASSQGTGVRTDTQYF.

The V gene is TRBV27, the J gene TRBJ1-1; no firm D call. CDR1 is MNHEY and CDR2 is SMNVEV in the germline V gene (reference sequence). This CDR3 is 13 amino acids long. The germline V and J ends were trimmed by 1 base and 3 bases, with 6 bases remaining between them. The CDR3 sequence is CASSLLRDTEAFF. In DNA, the CDR3 is TGTGCCAGCAGTTTATTGAGGGACACTGAAGCTTTCTTT.

This chain links TRBV12-3 or TRBV12-4 with TRBJ2-7; unclear D gene. CDR3 length equals 13 residues. V gave up 5 bases and J gave up 2 bases, with 10 bases separating them. Here the CDR3 reads CASSPAAAYEQYF. The DNA of the CDR3 is TGTGCCAGCAGTCCCGCTGCGGCCTACGAGCAGTACTTC.

The chain uses TRBV28 and TRBJ2-7; a weak D match, TRBD2 (5 bases). The V end was cut by 2 bases, the J end by 3 bases, with 8 bases between. This CDR3 has 13 residues. CDR1 is MDHEN, CDR2 SYDVKM, per germline. CDR3 sequence reads: CASSLTGYYEQYF. DNA for the CDR3: TGTGCCAGCAGTTTAACGGGATACTACGAGCAGTACTTC.

The chain is built from TRBV7-2 and TRBJ1-5; D perhaps matches TRBD1 (5 bases). Germline V gene data show CDR1 as SGHTA and CDR2 as FQGNSA. V was shortened by 4 bases and J by 6 bases, with 16 bases between the two germline ends. The CDR3 loop spans 15 amino acids. The CDR3 spells CASSSASRDGQPQHF. The CDR3 bases are TGTGCCAGCAGCTCGGCGAGCAGGGATGGTCAGCCCCAGCATTTT.

CDR3 protein: CSASSGREVGELFF. The CDR3 DNA is TGCAGTGCTAGTAGCGGGAGGGAAGTCGGGGAGCTGTTTTTT. The chain combines TRBV20-1 with TRBJ2-2, with 11 bases aligning to TRBD2. With 3 bases clipped from V and 7 bases from J, the junction kept 4 bases outside the gene matches. The CDR3 has 14 amino acids. CDR1 and CDR2 from the germline V gene are DFQATT and SNEGSKA (reference sequence).

V and J are TRBV28 and TRBJ2-7; a weak D match, TRBD2 (6 bases). V was trimmed by 3 bases and J by 11 bases, leaving 11 bases between them. The CDR3 consists of 11 residues. Germline V gene sequence: CDR1 MDHEN, CDR2 SYDVKM. The CDR3 DNA is TGTGCCAGCAGTTTGACGGGGGACGAGTACTTC. Protein: CASSLTGDEYF.

The J gene is TRBJ1-1, the V gene TRBV11-2; weak D call: TRBD1 (5 bases). The CDR3 contains 13 residues. The V end was cut by 6 bases, the J end by 10 bases, with 18 bases between. Looked up from germline, CDR1 is SGHAT and CDR2 is FQNNGV. For the CDR3, the DNA is TGTGCCAGCAGTAGTACGGGTGGGGGGTTAGCTTTCTTT. This encodes CASSSTGGGLAFF. The entire variable domain, with the rest obtained from reference TRBV11-2 and TRBJ1-1, is as follows: EAGVAQSPRYKIIEKRQSVAFWCNPISGHATLYWYQQILGQGPKLLIQFQNNGVVDDSQLPKDRFSAERLKGVDSTLKIQPAKLEDSAVYLCASSSTGGGLAFFGQGTRLTVV.